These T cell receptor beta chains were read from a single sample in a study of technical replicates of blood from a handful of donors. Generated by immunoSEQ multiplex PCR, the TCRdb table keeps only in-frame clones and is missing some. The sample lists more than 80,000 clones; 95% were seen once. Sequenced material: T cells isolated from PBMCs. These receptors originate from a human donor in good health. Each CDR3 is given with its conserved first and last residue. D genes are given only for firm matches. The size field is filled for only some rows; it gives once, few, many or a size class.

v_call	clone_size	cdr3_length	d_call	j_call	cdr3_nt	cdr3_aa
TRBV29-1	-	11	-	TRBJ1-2	TGCAGCGTTTACAGGGATGGAGGCTACACCTTC	CSVYRDGGYTF
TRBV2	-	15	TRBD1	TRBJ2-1	TGTGCCAGCAGTGTGGACAGGCCCTCCTACAATGAGCAGTTCTTC	CASSVDRPSYNEQFF
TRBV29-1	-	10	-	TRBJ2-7	TGCAGCGCGTATATCCGCGAGCAGTACTTC	CSAYIREQYF
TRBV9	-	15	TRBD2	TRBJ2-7	TGTGCCAGCAGCGCGGGCGGGGGAAGCTCCTACGAGCAGTACTTC	CASSAGGGSSYEQYF
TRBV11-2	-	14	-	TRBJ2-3	TGTGCCAGCTCAAAGACACTTACCACAGATACGCAGTATTTT	CASSKTLTTDTQYF
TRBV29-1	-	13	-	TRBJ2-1	TGCAGCGTTGATCTGCCTAGAGGCAATGAGCAGTTCTTC	CSVDLPRGNEQFF
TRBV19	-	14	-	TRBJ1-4	TGTGCCAGTAGGTGGACAGCAACTAATGAAAAACTGTTTTTT	CASRWTATNEKLFF
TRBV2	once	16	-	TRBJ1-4	TGTGCCAGCAGTGGTGGCGGGCTAGCAACTAATGAAAAACTGTTTTTT	CASSGGGLATNEKLFF
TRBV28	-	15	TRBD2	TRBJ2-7	TGTGCCAGCAGTTCCACCGGGACTAGCGGGAGTGGGGAGTACTTC	CASSSTGTSGSGEYF
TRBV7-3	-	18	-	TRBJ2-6	TGTGCCAGCAGCTTACTTCCTAGCGCACCATCTGGGGCCAACGTCCTGACTTTC	CASSLLPSAPSGANVLTF
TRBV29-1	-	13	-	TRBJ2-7	TGCAGCGTTGGGGGGGACTCGTCCTACGAGCAGTACTTC	CSVGGDSSYEQYF
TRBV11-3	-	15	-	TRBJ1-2	TGTGCCAGCAGCTTGGGCGTCGCGTCTAACTATGGCTACACCTTC	CASSLGVASNYGYTF
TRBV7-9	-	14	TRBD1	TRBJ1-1	TGTGCCAGCAGTTCAGGGGGAGGAAGCACTGAAGCTTTCTTT	CASSSGGGSTEAFF
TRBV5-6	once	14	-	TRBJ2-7	TGTGCCAGCAGCCCCACATCAGGTTCCTACGAGCAGTACTTC	CASSPTSGSYEQYF
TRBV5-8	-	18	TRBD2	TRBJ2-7	TGTGCCAGCAGCGCAGTCGGCTCCGGGACTAGCGGACAGTACGAGCAGTACTTC	CASSAVGSGTSGQYEQYF
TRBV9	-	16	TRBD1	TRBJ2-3	TGTGCCAGCAGCCCCCTCTTGGACAGGGGGACAGATACGCAGTATTTT	CASSPLLDRGTDTQYF
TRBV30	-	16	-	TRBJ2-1	TGTGCCTGGAGCCACCGCAGACGGGGGTCCTACAATGAGCAGTTCTTC	CAWSHRRRGSYNEQFF
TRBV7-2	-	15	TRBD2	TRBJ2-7	TGTGCCAGCAGCTTATCAAGCGGGAGTATCTACGAGCAGTACTTC	CASSLSSGSIYEQYF